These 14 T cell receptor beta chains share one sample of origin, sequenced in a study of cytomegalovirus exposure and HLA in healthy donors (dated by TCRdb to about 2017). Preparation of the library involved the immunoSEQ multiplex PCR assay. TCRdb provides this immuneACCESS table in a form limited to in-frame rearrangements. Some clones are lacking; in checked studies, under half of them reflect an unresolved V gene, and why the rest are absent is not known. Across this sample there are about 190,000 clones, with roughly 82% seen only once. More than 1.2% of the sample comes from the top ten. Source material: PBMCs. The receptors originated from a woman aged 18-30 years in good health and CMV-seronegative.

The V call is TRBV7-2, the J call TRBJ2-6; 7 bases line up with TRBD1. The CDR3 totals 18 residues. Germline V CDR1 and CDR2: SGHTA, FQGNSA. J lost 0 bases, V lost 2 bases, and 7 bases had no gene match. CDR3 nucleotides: TGTGCCAGCAGCTTACGACAGGGTTCCCCCTCTGGGGCCAACGTCCTGACTTTC. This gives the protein CASSLRQGSPSGANVLTF.

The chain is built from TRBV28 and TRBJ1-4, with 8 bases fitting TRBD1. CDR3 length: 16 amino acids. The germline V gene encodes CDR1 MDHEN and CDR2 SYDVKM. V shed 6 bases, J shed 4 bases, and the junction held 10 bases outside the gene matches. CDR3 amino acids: CASSLPPGQVNEKLFF. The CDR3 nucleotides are TGTGCCAGCAGCCTACCTCCGGGACAGGTTAATGAAAAACTGTTTTTT.

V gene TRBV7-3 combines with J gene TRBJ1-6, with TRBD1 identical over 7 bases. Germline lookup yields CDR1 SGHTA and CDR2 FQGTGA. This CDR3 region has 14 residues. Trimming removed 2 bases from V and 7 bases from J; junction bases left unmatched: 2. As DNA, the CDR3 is TGTGCCAGCAGCTTAGACAGGGCCAATTCACCCCTCCACTTT. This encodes CASSLDRANSPLHF.

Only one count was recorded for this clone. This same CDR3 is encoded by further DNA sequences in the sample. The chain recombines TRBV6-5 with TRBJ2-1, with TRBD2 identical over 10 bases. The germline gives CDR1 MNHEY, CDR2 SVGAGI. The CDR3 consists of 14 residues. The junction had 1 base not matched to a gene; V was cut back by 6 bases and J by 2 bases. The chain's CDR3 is CASRTSGTYNEQFF. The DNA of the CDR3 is TGTGCCAGCAGAACTAGCGGGACCTACAATGAGCAGTTCTTC.

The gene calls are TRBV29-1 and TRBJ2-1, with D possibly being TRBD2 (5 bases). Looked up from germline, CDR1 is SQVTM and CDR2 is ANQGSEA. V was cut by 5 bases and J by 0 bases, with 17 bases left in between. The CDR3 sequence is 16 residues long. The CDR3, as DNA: TGCAGCGTTAACGGGGTCCTAAAGAGCTCCTACAATGAGCAGTTCTTC. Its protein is CSVNGVLKSSYNEQFF.

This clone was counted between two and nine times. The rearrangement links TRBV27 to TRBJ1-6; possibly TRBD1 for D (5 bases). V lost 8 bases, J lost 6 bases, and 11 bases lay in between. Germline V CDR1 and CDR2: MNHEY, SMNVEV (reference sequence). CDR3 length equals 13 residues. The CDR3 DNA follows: TGTGCCAGCGGGGCGAAGGTTAATTCACCCCTCCACTTT. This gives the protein CASGAKVNSPLHF.

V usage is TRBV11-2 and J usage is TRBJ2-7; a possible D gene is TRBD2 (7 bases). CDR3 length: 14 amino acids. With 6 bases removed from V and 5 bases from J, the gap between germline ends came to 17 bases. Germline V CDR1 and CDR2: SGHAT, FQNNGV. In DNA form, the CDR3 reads TGTGCCAGCAGACGACGGGGGGCTTTGGACGAGCAGTACTTC. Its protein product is CASRRRGALDEQYF.

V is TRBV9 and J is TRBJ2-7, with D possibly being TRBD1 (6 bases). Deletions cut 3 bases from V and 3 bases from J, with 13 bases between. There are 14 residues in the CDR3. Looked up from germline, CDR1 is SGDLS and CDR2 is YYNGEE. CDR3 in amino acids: CASSASGTSYEQYF. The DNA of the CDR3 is TGTGCCAGCAGCGCTTCCGGGACAAGCTACGAGCAGTACTTC.

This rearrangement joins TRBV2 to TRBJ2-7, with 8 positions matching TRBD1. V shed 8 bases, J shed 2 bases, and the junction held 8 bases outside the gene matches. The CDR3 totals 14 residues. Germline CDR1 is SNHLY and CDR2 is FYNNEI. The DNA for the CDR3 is TGTGCCAGCTTCGGACAGGGAGGTACCTACGAGCAGTACTTC. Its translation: CASFGQGGTYEQYF.

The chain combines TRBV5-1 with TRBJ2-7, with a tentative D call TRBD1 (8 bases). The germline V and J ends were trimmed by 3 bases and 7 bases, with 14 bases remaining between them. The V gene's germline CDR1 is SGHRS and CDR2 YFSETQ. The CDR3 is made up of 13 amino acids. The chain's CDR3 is CASSYGQGGEQYF. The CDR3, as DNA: TGCGCCAGCAGCTACGGACAGGGAGGGGAGCAGTACTTC.

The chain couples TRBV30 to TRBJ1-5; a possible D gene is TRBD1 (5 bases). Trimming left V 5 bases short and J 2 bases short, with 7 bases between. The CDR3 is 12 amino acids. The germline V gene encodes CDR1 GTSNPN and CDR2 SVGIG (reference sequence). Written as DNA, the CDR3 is TGTGCCTGGTGCAGGGGCAATCAGCCCCAGCATTTT. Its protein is CAWCRGNQPQHF.

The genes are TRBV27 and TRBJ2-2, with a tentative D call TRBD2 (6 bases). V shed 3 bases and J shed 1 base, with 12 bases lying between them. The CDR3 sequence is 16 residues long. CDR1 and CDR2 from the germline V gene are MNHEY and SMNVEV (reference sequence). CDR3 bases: TGTGCCAGCAGTTTGCTTCGGAGGGGGAACACCGGGGAGCTGTTTTTT. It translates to CASSLLRRGNTGELFF.

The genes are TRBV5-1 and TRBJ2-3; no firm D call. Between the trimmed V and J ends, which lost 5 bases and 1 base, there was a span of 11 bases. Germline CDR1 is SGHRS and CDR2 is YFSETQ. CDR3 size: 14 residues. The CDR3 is CASRARSGTDTQYF. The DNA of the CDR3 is TGCGCCAGCAGGGCTAGATCGGGCACAGATACGCAGTATTTT.

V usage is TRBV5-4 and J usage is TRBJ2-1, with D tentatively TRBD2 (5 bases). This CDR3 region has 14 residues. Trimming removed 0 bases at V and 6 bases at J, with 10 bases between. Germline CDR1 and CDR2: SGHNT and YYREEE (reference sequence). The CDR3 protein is CASSLAASRNEQFF. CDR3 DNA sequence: TGTGCCAGCAGCTTGGCCGCTAGCCGCAATGAGCAGTTCTTC.